This entry lists 13 T cell receptor beta chains sequenced from one sample in a study of shared clonotypes between healthy human individuals. Clones were sequenced by immunoSEQ multiplex PCR, and TCRdb holds only the in-frame ones, with some missing. The repertoire consists of over a million clones, with approximately 68% occurring once and the leading ten covering approximately 1.5%. Material for sequencing was memory CD4+ T cells sorted from blood. Described subset: CD45RA-negative fraction. These receptors all stem from a man in his late teens or twenties in good health.

A word on this clone: Other DNA sequences in the same sample also yield this CDR3. The gene calls are TRBV5-1 and TRBJ1-1, with D unclear. V lost 4 bases, J lost 2 bases, and 15 bases lay in between. The CDR3 covers 15 residues. The germline V gene encodes CDR1 SGHRS and CDR2 YFSETQ. CDR3 DNA sequence: TGCGCCAGCAGCCCCAACTCTGGCCAAAACACTGAAGCTTTCTTT. It codes for CASSPNSGQNTEAFF.

V usage is TRBV7-9 and J usage is TRBJ2-6; D not resolved. CDR3 length equals 16 residues. Per germline, CDR1 SEHNR and CDR2 FQNEAQ (reference sequence). Trimming shortened V by 1 base and J by 0 bases, and 7 bases separated the two germline ends. CDR3 sequence: CASSLGGSSGANVLTF. In DNA, the CDR3 is TGTGCCAGCAGCTTAGGGGGTTCCTCTGGGGCCAACGTCCTGACTTTC.

This chain links TRBV7-9 with TRBJ2-4; D is unresolved. Germline V gives CDR1 SEHNR, CDR2 FQNEAQ (reference sequence). The ends were cut back, 2 bases at V and 0 bases at J, with 8 bases in the middle. The CDR3 extends over 15 amino acids. CDR3 loop: CASSLQGLAKNIQYF. DNA of the CDR3: TGTGCCAGCAGCTTACAAGGGTTAGCCAAAAACATTCAGTACTTC. Combining the CDR3 with reference TRBV7-9 and TRBJ2-4 gives the whole variable domain DTGVSQNPRHKITKRGQNVTFRCDPISEHNRLYWYRQTLGQGPEFLTYFQNEAQLEKSRLLSDRFSAERPKGSFSTLEIQRTEQGDSAMYLCASSLQGLAKNIQYFGAGTRLSVL.

The rearrangement uses TRBV19 and TRBJ1-5; 7 positions match TRBD1. V trimming: 4 bases; J trimming: 3 bases; junction bases outside the gene matches: 6. There are 15 residues in the CDR3. In germline, CDR1 is LNHDA, CDR2 SQIVND (reference sequence). The CDR3 DNA is TGTGCCAGTAGTAGGTGGACAGGCGCCAATCAGCCCCAGCATTTT. It is translated as CASSRWTGANQPQHF. Looking up the rest from reference TRBV19 and TRBJ1-5 gives the full variable domain: DGGITQSPKYLFRKEGQNVTLSCEQNLNHDAMYWYRQDPGQGLRLIYYSQIVNDFQKGDIAEGYSVSREKKESFPLTVTSAQKNPTAFYLCASSRWTGANQPQHFGDGTRLSIL.

The V gene is TRBV27, the J gene TRBJ1-4, with D possibly matching TRBD1 (6 bases). Trimming cost V 5 bases and J 8 bases, with 15 bases left between them. CDR3 length: 14 amino acids. Germline lookup yields CDR1 MNHEY and CDR2 SMNVEV (reference sequence). The CDR3 reads CASSLTRGGEKLFF. The CDR3 DNA is TGTGCCAGCAGTCTCACACGGGGGGGCGAAAAACTGTTTTTT.

As to this clone: Since a far larger clone is one base different, this is likely a read error. The chain joins TRBV10-3 to TRBJ1-1; D uncertain. Germline CDR1 is ENHRY and CDR2 is SYGVKD. This CDR3 has 11 amino acids. The V end was cut by 4 bases, the J end by 0 bases, with 0 bases between. The CDR3 loop reads CAISVNTEAFF. DNA for the CDR3: TGTGCCATCAGTGTGAACACTGAAGCTTTCTTT.

Here the CDR3 DNA reads TGTGCCAGCAGTGTCACAGATACGCAGTATTTT. Its translation: CASSVTDTQYF. The V call is TRBV27, the J call TRBJ2-3; D not certain. The CDR3 runs 11 residues. Per the germline V gene, CDR1 is MNHEY and CDR2 is SMNVEV (reference sequence). Trimming took off 5 bases at V and 2 bases at J, with 2 bases between the two ends.

The J gene is TRBJ2-6, the V gene TRBV7-2; 8 nucleotides match TRBD1. Per the germline V gene, CDR1 is SGHTA and CDR2 is FQGNSA. Trimming at V came to 2 bases and at J to 6 bases, leaving 12 bases not matched to a gene. The CDR3 loop spans 18 amino acids. The CDR3 DNA is TGTGCCAGCAGCTTAACTGGACAGGGTGGAACGGCGGCCAACGTCCTGACTTTC. This codes for CASSLTGQGGTAANVLTF.

The CDR3 DNA is TGTGCCAGCAGTTCAACCGGGTCCTCCTACGAGCAGTACTTC. This sequence encodes CASSSTGSSYEQYF. V usage is TRBV2 and J usage is TRBJ2-7; D gene unclear. There are 14 residues in the CDR3. The V end lost 5 bases, the J end lost 0 bases, and 11 bases lay between the germline ends. Germline V gene sequence: CDR1 SNHLY, CDR2 FYNNEI.

The J gene is TRBJ2-5, the V gene TRBV4-1, with 10 nucleotides matching TRBD2. Germline CDR1 MGHRA, CDR2 YSYEKL. This CDR3 contains 16 residues. Losses at the gene ends were 1 base for V and 2 bases for J; bases not matched to a gene: 4. Here the CDR3 DNA reads TGCGCCAGCAGCCAAGGGGCTAGCGGGAGACAAGAGACCCAGTACTTC. Protein product: CASSQGASGRQETQYF.

The rearrangement links TRBV2 to TRBJ2-5; 11 nucleotides agree with TRBD1. V gave up 8 bases and J gave up 7 bases; unmatched junction bases: 6. Germline V gene lookup returns CDR1 SNHLY and CDR2 FYNNEI. The CDR3 sequence is 13 residues long. CDR3 sequence: CASGDRGFGTQYF. DNA of the CDR3: TGTGCCAGCGGGGACAGGGGGTTCGGGACCCAGTACTTC.

The gene calls are TRBV7-2 and TRBJ2-1; 12 bases are a match to TRBD2. The length of the CDR3 is 15 residues. J was trimmed by 3 bases and V by 4 bases; bases with no gene match: 1. Germline loops: CDR1 SGHTA, CDR2 FQGNSA. CDR3 sequence (DNA): TGTGCCAGCAGCTCTAGCGGGGGGGGCTACAATGAGCAGTTCTTC. Its protein product is CASSSSGGGYNEQFF. The full variable domain, rest sourced from reference TRBV7-2 and TRBJ2-1, is GAGVSQSPSNKVTEKGKDVELRCDPISGHTALYWYRQSLGQGLEFLIYFQGNSAPDKSGLPSDRFSAERTGGSVSTLTIQRTQQEDSAVYLCASSSSGGGYNEQFFGPGTRLTVL.

The J gene is TRBJ2-2, the V gene TRBV30, with 9 bases fitting TRBD1. Germline CDR1 GTSNPN, CDR2 SVGIG (reference sequence). This CDR3 is built from 15 residues. J lost 7 bases, V lost 4 bases, and 10 bases had no gene match. CDR3: CAWTLPYRGLGELFF. CDR3 bases: TGTGCCTGGACCCTTCCTTACAGGGGGCTCGGGGAGCTGTTTTTT.